The next 4 T cell receptor beta chains were all read from a single sample in a study of CD4 T cells in relation to SARS-CoV-2 and coronaviruses. TCRdb keeps only in-frame clones here, not all; method: immunoSEQ multiplex PCR. The sample records about 26,000 clones, roughly 76% being singletons. These receptors have no identified antigens. The unexposed donors gave CD4+ T cells in about 2011-2018, prior to COVID-19. Isolation of CD4+ T cells took place after about 9 days in culture. Sequencing was performed on CD4+ T cells from PBMCs, cultured in vitro. Source of these receptors: a human donor in good health.

The rearrangement links TRBV5-5 to TRBJ2-7, with D perhaps given as TRBD1 or TRBD2 (5 bases each). The V gene's germline CDR1 is SGHKS and CDR2 YYEKEE (reference sequence). The V end was cut by 5 bases, the J end by 6 bases, with 15 bases between. This CDR3 is 13 amino acids long. CDR3 protein: CASSWDLSSEQYF. DNA for the CDR3: TGTGCCAGCAGTTGGGACCTCAGTTCCGAGCAGTACTTC. Full variable domain (rest looked up from reference TRBV5-5 and TRBJ2-7): DAGVTQSPTHLIKTRGQQVTLRCSPISGHKSVSWYQQVLGQGPQFIFQYYEKEERGRGNFPDRFSARQFPNYSSELNVNALLLGDSALYLCASSWDLSSEQYFGPGTRLTVT.

The chain couples TRBV4-2 to TRBJ2-1; 14 bases agree with TRBD2. The CDR3 totals 18 residues. Germline CDR1 LGHNA, CDR2 YNFKEQ. The V and J ends lost 4 bases and 0 bases, in that order; junction bases with no gene match: 5. CDR3 region: CASSLRTSGRSSYNEQFF. The CDR3 nucleotides read TGTGCCAGCAGCCTCAGGACTAGCGGGAGGAGCTCCTACAATGAGCAGTTCTTC.

The chain uses TRBV27 and TRBJ1-5; D gene ambiguous. The V and J ends lost 0 bases and 5 bases respectively, with 8 bases between them. Per the germline V gene, CDR1 is MNHEY and CDR2 is SMNVEV (reference sequence). This CDR3 has 14 residues. CDR3 bases: TGTGCCAGCAGTTTATCCTGGGATGATCAGCCCCAGCATTTT. Protein product: CASSLSWDDQPQHF.

V usage is TRBV6-2 or TRBV6-3 and J usage is TRBJ1-1, with D maybe TRBD1 (5 bases). V was trimmed by 0 bases and J by 5 bases, leaving 16 bases between them. The CDR3 consists of 16 residues. Germline CDR1 and CDR2: MNHEY and SVGEGT. The CDR3 nucleotides are TGTGCCAGCAGTTACTCGAAGACGCAGGGTGCGACTGAAGCTTTCTTT. Protein product: CASSYSKTQGATEAFF.